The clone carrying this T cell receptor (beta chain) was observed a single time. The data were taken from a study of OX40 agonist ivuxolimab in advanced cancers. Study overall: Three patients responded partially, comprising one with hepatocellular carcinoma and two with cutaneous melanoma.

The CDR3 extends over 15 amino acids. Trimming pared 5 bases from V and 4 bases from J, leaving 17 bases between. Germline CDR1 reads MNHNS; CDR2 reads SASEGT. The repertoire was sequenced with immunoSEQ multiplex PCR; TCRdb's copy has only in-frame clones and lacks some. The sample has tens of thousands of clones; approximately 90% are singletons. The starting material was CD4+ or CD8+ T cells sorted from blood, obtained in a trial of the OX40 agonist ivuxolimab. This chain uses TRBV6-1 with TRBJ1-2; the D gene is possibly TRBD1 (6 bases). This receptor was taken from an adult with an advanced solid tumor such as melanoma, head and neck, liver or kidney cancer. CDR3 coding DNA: TGTGCCAGCAGTACAGTGCCGGGACAAGGCTATGGCTACACCTTC. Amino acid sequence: CASSTVPGQGYGYTF.